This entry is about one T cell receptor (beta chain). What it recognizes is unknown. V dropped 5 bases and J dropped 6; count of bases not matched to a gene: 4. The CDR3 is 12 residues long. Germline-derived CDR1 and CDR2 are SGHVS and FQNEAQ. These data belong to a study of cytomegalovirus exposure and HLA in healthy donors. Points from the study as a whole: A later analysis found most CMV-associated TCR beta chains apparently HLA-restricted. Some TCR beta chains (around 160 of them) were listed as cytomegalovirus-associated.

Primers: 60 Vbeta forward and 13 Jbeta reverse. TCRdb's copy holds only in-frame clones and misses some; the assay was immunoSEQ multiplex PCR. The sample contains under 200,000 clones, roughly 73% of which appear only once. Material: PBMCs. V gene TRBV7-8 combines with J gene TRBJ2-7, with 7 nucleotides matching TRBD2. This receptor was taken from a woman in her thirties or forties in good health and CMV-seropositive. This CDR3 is CASSPTSTEQYF. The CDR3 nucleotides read TGTGCCAGCAGCCCGACTAGCACCGAGCAGTACTTC.